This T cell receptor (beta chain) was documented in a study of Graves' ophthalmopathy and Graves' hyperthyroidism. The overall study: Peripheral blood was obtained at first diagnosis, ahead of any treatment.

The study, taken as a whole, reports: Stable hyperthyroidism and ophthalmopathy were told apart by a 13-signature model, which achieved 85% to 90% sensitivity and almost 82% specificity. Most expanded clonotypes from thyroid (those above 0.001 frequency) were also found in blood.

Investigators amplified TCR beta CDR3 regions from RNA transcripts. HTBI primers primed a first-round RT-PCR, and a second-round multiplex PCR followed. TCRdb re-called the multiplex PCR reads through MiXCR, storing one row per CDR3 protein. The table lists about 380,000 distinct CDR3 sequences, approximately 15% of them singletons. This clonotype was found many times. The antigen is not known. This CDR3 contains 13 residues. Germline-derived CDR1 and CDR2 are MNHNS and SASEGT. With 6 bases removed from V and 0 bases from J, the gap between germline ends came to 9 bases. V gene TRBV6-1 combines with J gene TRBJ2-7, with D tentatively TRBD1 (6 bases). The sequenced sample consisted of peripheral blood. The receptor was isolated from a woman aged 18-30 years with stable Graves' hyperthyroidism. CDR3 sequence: CASRRDNSYEQYF. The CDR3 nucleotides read TGTGCCAGCAGACGGGACAACTCCTACGAGCAGTACTTC.